What follows is one T cell receptor beta chain and its context. Original data processing: Nucleated cell number was recorded as an estimate derived from reference gene primer amplification. The table came from immunoSEQ multiplex PCR; TCRdb's copy has only in-frame clones and leaves some out. The D gene and trimming were derived from the DNA, and the V and J assignments and clone size from that table. The sample has around 85,000 clones; roughly 90% are singletons. The data were taken from a study of blood T cell repertoires in COVID-19. Study information: T cells, B-cell-depleted T cells, or PBMCs supplied cDNA or gDNA.

This sequence was found in a woman older than 75 with active or convalescent COVID-19. Sequenced sample: peripheral blood.

This chain's CDR3 is CASSLSNRGTYEQYF. The CDR3 bases are TGTGCCAGCAGTTTATCTAACAGGGGAACCTACGAGCAGTACTTC. The J gene is TRBJ2-7, the V gene TRBV27; 7 nucleotides agree with TRBD1. Germline-derived CDR1 and CDR2 are MNHEY and SMNVEV (reference sequence). This CDR3 spans 15 amino acids. Unmatched junction bases numbered 4, after V lost 0 bases and J lost 2 bases.